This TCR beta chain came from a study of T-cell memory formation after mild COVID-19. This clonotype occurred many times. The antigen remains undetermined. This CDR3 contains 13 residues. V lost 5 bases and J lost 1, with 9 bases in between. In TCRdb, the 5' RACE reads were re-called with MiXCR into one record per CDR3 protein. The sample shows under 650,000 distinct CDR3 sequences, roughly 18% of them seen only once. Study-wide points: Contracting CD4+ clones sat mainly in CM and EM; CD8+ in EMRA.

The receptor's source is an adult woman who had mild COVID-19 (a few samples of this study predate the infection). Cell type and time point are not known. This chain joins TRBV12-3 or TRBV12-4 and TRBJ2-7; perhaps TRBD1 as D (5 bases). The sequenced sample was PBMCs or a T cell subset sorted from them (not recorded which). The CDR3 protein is CASSRAGSYEQYF. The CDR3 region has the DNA TGTGCCAGCAGTCGGGCAGGGTCCTACGAGCAGTACTTC.